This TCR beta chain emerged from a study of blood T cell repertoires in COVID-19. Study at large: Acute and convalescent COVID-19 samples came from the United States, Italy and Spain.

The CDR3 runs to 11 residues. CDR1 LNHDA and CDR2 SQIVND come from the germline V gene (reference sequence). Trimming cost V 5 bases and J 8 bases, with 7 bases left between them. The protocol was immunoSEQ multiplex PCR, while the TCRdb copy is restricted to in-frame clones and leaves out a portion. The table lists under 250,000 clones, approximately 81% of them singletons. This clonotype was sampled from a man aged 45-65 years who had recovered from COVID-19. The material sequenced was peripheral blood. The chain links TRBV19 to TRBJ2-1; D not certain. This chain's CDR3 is CASSFIDEQFF. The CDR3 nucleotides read TGTGCCAGTAGTTTCATAGATGAGCAGTTCTTC.